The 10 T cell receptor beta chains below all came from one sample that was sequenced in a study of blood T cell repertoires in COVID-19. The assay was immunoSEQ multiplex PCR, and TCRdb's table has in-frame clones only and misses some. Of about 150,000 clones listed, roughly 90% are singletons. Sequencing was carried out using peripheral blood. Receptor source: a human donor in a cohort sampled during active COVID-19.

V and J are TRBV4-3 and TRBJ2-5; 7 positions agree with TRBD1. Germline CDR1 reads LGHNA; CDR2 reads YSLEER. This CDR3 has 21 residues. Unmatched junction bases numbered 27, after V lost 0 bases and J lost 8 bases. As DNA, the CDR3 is TGCGCCAGCAGCCAAGATCTTGGGTCCGTAACAGGGGCCCTTGCTGGGTTTACCCAGTACTTC. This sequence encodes CASSQDLGSVTGALAGFTQYF.

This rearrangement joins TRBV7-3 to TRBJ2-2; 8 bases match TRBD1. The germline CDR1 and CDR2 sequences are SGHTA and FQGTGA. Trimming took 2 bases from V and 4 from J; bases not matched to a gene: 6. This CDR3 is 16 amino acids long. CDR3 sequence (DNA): TGTGCCAGCAGCTTACAGGGGACAGGTCGCACCGGGGAGCTGTTTTTT. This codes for CASSLQGTGRTGELFF.

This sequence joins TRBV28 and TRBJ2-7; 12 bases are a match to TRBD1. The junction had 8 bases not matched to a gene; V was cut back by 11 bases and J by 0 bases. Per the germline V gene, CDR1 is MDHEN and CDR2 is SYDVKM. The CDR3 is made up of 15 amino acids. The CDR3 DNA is TGTGCCTCCGGGACAGGGGGCTTTATCTCCTACGAGCAGTACTTC. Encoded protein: CASGTGGFISYEQYF.

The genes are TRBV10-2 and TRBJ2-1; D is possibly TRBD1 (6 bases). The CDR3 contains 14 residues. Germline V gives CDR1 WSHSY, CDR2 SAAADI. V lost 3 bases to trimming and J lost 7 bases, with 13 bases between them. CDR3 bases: TGCGCCAGCAGTGAACAGGGCCTTTTGAATGAGCAGTTCTTC. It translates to CASSEQGLLNEQFF.

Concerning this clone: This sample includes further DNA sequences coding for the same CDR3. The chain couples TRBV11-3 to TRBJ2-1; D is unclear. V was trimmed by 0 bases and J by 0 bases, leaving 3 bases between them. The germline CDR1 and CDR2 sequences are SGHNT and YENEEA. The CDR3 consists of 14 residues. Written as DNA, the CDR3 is TGTGCCAGCAGCTTAGATAGCTCCTACAATGAGCAGTTCTTC. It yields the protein CASSLDSSYNEQFF.

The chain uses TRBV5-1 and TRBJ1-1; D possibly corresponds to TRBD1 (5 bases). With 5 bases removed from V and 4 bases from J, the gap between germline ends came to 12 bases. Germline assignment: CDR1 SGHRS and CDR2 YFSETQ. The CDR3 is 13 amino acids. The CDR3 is CASRGVGGTEAFF. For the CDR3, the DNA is TGCGCCAGCAGGGGCGTCGGGGGCACTGAAGCTTTCTTT.

The CDR3 loop reads CASSLDDTLEGYEQYF. In DNA form, the CDR3 reads TGTGCCAGCAGCTTGGACGACACCCTAGAGGGCTACGAGCAGTACTTC. The J gene is TRBJ2-7, the V gene TRBV7-2; perhaps TRBD2 as D (5 bases). This CDR3 contains 16 residues. The germline V and J ends were trimmed by 3 bases and 3 bases, with 18 bases remaining between them. Germline V gene data show CDR1 as SGHTA and CDR2 as FQGNSA. Based on the CDR3 plus reference TRBV7-2 and TRBJ2-7, the full variable domain is GAGVSQSPSNKVTEKGKDVELRCDPISGHTALYWYRQSLGQGLEFLIYFQGNSAPDKSGLPSDRFSAERTGGSVSTLTIQRTQQEDSAVYLCASSLDDTLEGYEQYFGPGTRLTVT.

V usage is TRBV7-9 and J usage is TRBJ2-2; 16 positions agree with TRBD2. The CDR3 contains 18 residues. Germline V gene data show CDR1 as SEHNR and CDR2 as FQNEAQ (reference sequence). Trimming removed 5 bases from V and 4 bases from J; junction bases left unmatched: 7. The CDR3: CASSLTGLAGGPTGELFF. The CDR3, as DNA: TGTGCCAGCAGCCTCACGGGACTAGCGGGAGGGCCCACCGGGGAGCTGTTTTTT.

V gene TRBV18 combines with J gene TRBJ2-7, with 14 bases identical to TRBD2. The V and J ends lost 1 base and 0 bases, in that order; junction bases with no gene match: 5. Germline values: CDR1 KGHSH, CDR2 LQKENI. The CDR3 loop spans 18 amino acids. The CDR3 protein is CASSPQGLAGVNSYEQYF. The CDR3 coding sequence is TGTGCCAGCTCACCACAGGGACTAGCGGGGGTCAACTCCTACGAGCAGTACTTC.

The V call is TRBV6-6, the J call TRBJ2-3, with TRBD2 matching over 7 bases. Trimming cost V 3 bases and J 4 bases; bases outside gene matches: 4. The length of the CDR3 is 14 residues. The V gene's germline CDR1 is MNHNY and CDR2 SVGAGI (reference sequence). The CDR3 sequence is CASSYQGGADTQYF. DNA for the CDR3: TGTGCCAGCAGTTATCAGGGAGGGGCAGATACGCAGTATTTT.